The T cell receptor beta chain under discussion was sequenced for a study of T-cell memory formation after mild COVID-19. Study-wide points: Prior to infection, memory already included some responding clones, suggesting cross-reactive memory joined. Mainly CM and EM harbored the contracting CD4+ clones; mainly EMRA harbored the CD8+ ones. Clonal second-wave expansions that peaked on day 37 had unconfirmed SARS-CoV-2 specificity.

The CDR3 runs to 14 residues. Per the germline V gene, CDR1 is LGHNA and CDR2 is YSLEER. Deletions cut 3 bases from V and 5 bases from J, with 14 bases between. A remark on this clonotype: No antigen is known for it.

TCRdb re-called the 5' RACE reads through MiXCR, storing one row per CDR3 protein. Seen here are 200,000 to 250,000 distinct CDR3 sequences, more than 8% observed once, and the top ten hold roughly a fifth. The gene calls are TRBV4-3 and TRBJ2-7, with a possible D match to TRBD1 (5 bases). This TCR came from a man younger than 35 who had mild COVID-19 (a few samples of this study predate the infection). Cell type and time point are not known. The specimen sequenced was PBMCs or a T cell subset sorted from them (not recorded which). CDR3 DNA sequence: TGCGCCAGCAGCCACTTTCAGGGAAATCACGAGCAGTACTTC. This translates into CASSHFQGNHEQYF.